The clone carrying this T cell receptor (beta chain) showed up just a few times. What it binds is unknown. Per sample, at least 6 micrograms of total RNA were extracted. PCR was performed a second time for about 6 to 12 cycles using a sample-barcoded 5' primer and a J-beta primer mix. At least 2.5 million CDR3-containing paired-end reads were obtained per sample. TCRdb re-derived calls from the 5' RACE reads in MiXCR, one entry per CDR3 protein. The sample has about 1.8 million distinct CDR3 sequences; about 50% are singletons. The sample comes from a study of blood T cells in healthy people across ages. Study findings and constraints: Donors of long life had a larger count of naive CD4+ cells and greater diversity than aged donors.

This CDR3 comprises 16 residues. Germline V gene data show CDR1 as SGHRS and CDR2 as YFSETQ. V was clipped by 0 bases and J by 8 bases, with 20 bases between them. The V call is TRBV5-1, the J call TRBJ1-2; no firm D call. Sequenced sample: blood. The receptor's source is a woman between 35 and 50 years old in good health. The CDR3 coding sequence is TGCGCCAGCAGCTTGGGTCCAGCACCAACCACGGAAGGCTACACCTTC. Protein: CASSLGPAPTTEGYTF.